What follows are 3 T cell receptor beta chains derived from one specimen sequenced in a study of blood T cell repertoires in COVID-19. Data came from immunoSEQ multiplex PCR; TCRdb stores just in-frame clones and leaves some out. This table holds 90,000 or so clones, 75% to 90% found once. The sequenced material came from peripheral blood. The receptors stem from a man older than 75 with active or convalescent COVID-19.

The J gene is TRBJ2-7, the V gene TRBV28; D gene ambiguous. Trimming took off 2 bases at V and 7 bases at J, with 9 bases between the two ends. CDR1 MDHEN and CDR2 SYDVKM come from the germline V gene. The CDR3 spans 12 residues. CDR3 DNA sequence: TGTGCCAGCAGTTTACGAAGACAAGAGCAGTACTTC. This translates into CASSLRRQEQYF.

Of note for this clone: At one end, the junction sequence differs from germline, possibly due to a read error. V usage is TRBV7-7 and J usage is TRBJ2-1; a weak D match, TRBD1 (5 bases). CDR3 length: 13 residues. Germline V gene lookup returns CDR1 SSHAT and CDR2 FNYEAQ (reference sequence). In nucleotides, the CDR3 is TGTGCTAGCAGCCCTGGACATGACAATGAGCAGTTCTTC. Residues: CASSPGHDNEQFF. The entire variable domain, with the rest obtained from reference TRBV7-7 and TRBJ2-1, is as follows: GAGVSQSPRYKVTKRGQDVTLRCDPISSHATLYWYQQALGQGPEFLTYFNYEAQPDKSGLPSDRFSAERPEGSISTLTIQRTEQRDSAMYRCASSPGHDNEQFFGPGTRLTVL.

The V gene is TRBV14, the J gene TRBJ2-1, with 10 bases aligning to TRBD1. Germline CDR1 reads SGHDN; CDR2 reads FVKESK. Trimming cost V 2 bases and J 2 bases; bases outside gene matches: 6. The CDR3 totals 17 residues. The CDR3 loop reads CASSQYTGTGAYNEQFF. The CDR3 coding sequence is TGTGCCAGCAGCCAATACACCGGGACAGGGGCCTACAATGAGCAGTTCTTC.